Each of the 8 T cell receptor beta chains below was sequenced from the same sample in a study of blood T cell repertoires in COVID-19. Assay used: immunoSEQ multiplex PCR; TCRdb lists only in-frame clones, some missing. This table has about 110,000 clones, approximately 90% appearing once. The specimen sequenced was peripheral blood. The origin of the receptors is a woman aged 70-85 years who had recovered from COVID-19.

The V call is TRBV5-6, the J call TRBJ2-2; weak D call: TRBD1 (6 bases). Germline lookup yields CDR1 SGHDT and CDR2 YYEEEE. Trimming cost V 1 base and J 3 bases, with 13 bases left between them. The CDR3 runs 16 residues. This CDR3 is CASSLTTGIDTGELFF. The CDR3 coding sequence is TGTGCCAGCAGCTTGACTACAGGGATTGACACCGGGGAGCTGTTTTTT.

CDR3 nucleotide sequence: TGTGCCAGCAGGAGGGGGACAGAGAACGAGCAGTACTTC. Amino acids: CASRRGTENEQYF. The rearrangement joins TRBV6-5 to TRBJ2-7; 7 positions match TRBD1. Trimming removed 6 bases from V and 5 bases from J; junction bases left unmatched: 7. The length of the CDR3 is 13 residues. Germline loops: CDR1 MNHEY, CDR2 SVGAGI.

This chain links TRBV3-1 (or the pseudogene TRBV3-2) with TRBJ2-6; TRBD1 matches at 8 bases. J was trimmed by 2 bases and V by 4 bases; bases with no gene match: 7. The CDR3 has 17 residues. Germline CDR1 and CDR2: LGHDT and YNNKEL (reference sequence). For the CDR3, the DNA is TGTGCCAGCAGCCGAGGACAGGGAACGGCTGGGGCCAACGTCCTGACTTTC. Amino acid sequence: CASSRGQGTAGANVLTF.

This rearrangement joins TRBV6-2 or TRBV6-3 to TRBJ1-2; no reliable D call. Germline CDR1 and CDR2: MNHEY and SVGEGT. The CDR3 is 12 residues long. Deletions cut 6 bases from V and 7 bases from J, with 12 bases between. In nucleotides, the CDR3 is TGTGCCAGCAGCTTTTCCCCGCGTGGCTACACCTTC. Translating gives CASSFSPRGYTF.

The J gene is TRBJ2-2, the V gene TRBV11-3; 8 nucleotides agree with TRBD1. The CDR3 consists of 15 residues. Germline loops: CDR1 SGHNT, CDR2 YENEEA. J gave up 4 bases and V 4 bases, and 5 bases lay outside the gene matches. CDR3 bases: TGTGCCAGCAGCTCGACAGGGGCTAGCACCGGGGAGCTGTTTTTT. Translating gives CASSSTGASTGELFF.

The gene calls are TRBV19 and TRBJ1-2; no clear D. The ends were cut back, 4 bases at V and 5 bases at J, with 11 bases in the middle. This CDR3 region has 13 residues. Germline V CDR1 and CDR2: LNHDA, SQIVND (reference sequence). The CDR3 nucleotides read TGTGCCAGTAGTAAACCGAGTCCATATGGCTACACCTTC. Its protein is CASSKPSPYGYTF.

The rearrangement links TRBV18 to TRBJ2-5; maybe TRBD2 (5 bases). The germline V gene encodes CDR1 KGHSH and CDR2 LQKENI. V was clipped by 6 bases and J by 1 base, with 15 bases between them. The CDR3 sequence is 15 residues long. CDR3 sequence reads: CASSTSLRAQETQYF. CDR3 DNA sequence: TGTGCCAGCTCTACCTCCCTGCGGGCCCAAGAGACCCAGTACTTC.

The chain recombines TRBV19 with TRBJ2-3; 7 nucleotides line up with TRBD2. The CDR3 extends over 14 amino acids. V gave up 4 bases and J gave up 7 bases; unmatched junction bases: 8. Germline V gene data show CDR1 as LNHDA and CDR2 as SQIVND (reference sequence). CDR3 in DNA: TGTGCCAGTAGTACCCCGGGGGGAGAGTATACGCAGTATTTT. Translating it yields CASSTPGGEYTQYF.